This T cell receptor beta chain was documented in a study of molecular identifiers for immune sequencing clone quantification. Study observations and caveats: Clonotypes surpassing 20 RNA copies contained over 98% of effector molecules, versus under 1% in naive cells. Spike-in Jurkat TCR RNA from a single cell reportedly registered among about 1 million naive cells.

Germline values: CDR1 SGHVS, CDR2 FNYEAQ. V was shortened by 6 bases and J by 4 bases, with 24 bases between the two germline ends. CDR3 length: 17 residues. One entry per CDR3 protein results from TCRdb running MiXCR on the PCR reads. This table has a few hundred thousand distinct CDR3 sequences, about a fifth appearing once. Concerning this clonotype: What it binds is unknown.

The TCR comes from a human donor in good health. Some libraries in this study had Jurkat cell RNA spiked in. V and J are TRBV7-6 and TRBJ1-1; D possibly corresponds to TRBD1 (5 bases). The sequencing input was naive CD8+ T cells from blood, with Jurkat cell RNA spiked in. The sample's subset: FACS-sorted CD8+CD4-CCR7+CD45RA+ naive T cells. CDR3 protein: CASSPWVDGGISTEAFF. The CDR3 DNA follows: TGTGCCAGCAGTCCGTGGGTCGACGGGGGGATCAGCACTGAAGCTTTCTTT.